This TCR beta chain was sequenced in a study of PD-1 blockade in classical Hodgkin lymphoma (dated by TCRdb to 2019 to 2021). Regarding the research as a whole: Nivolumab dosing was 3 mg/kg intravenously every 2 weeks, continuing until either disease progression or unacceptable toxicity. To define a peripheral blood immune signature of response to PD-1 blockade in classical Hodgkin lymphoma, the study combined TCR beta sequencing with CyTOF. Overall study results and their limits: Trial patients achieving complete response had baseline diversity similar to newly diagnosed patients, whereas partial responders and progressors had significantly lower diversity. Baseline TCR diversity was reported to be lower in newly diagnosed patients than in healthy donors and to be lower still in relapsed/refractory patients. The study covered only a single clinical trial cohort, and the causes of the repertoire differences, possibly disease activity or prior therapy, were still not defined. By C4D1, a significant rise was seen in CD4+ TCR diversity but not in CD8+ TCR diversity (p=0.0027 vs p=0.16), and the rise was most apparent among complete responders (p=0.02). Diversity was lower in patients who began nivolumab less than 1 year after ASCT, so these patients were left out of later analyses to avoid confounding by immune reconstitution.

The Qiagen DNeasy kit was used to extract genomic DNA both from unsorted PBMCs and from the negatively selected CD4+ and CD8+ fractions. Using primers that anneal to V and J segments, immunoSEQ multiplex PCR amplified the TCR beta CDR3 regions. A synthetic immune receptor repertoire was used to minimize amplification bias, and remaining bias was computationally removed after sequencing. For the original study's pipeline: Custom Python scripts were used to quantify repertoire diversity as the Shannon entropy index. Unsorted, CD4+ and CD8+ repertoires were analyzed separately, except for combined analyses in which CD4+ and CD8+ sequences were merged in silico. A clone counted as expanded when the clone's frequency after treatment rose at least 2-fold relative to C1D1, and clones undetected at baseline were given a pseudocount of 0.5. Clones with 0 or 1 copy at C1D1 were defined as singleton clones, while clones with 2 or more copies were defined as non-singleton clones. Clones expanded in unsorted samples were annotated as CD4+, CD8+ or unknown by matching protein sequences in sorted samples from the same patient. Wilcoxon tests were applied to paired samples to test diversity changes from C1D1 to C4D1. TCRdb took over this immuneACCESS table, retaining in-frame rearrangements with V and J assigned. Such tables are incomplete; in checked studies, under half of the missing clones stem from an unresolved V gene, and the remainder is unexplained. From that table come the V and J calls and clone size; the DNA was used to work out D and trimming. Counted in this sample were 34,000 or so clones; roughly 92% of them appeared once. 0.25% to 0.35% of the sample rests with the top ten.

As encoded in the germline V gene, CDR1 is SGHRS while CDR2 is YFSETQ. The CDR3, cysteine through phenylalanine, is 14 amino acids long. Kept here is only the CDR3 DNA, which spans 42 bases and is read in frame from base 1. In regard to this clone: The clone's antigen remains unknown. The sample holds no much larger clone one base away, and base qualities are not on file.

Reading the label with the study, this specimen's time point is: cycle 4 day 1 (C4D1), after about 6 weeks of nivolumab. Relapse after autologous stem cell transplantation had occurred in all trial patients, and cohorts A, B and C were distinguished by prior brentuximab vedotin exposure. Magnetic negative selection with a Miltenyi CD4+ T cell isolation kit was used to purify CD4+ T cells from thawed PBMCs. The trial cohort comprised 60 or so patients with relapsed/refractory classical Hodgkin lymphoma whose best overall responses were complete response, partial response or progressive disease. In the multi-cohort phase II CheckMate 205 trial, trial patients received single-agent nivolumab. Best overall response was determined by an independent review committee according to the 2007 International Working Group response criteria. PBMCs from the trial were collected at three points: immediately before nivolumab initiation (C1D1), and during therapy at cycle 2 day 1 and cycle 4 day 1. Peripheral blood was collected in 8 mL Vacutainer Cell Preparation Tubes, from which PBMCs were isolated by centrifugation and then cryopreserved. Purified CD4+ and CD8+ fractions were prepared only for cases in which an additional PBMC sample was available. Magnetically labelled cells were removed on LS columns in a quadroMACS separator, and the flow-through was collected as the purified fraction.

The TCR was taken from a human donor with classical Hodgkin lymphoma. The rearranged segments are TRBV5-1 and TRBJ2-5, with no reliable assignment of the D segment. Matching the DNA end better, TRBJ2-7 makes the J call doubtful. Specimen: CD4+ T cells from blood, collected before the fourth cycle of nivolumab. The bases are TGCGCCAGCAGCTTCACGATAAGCTCCTACGAGCAGTACTTC. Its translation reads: CASSFTISSYEQYF.